This T cell receptor beta chain was sequenced in a study of PD-L1 blockade in urothelial cancer. Study overall: Atezolizumab at 1,200 mg intravenously every 3 weeks was started by patients in about 2014. Each participant's history included 0 to 3 prior chemotherapy regimens.

Synthetic TCR analog templates were spiked into each PCR. This table comes from immunoSEQ multiplex PCR, and its TCRdb copy is limited to in-frame clones, with some not included. Seen here are tens of thousands of clones, 75% to 85% observed once, and the top ten hold roughly 7%. The time point denotes: pretreatment peripheral blood. This clonotype was sampled from a man in his fifties or sixties with urothelial cancer. Sequenced here: PBMCs, sampled around atezolizumab (anti-PD-L1) treatment.

The CDR3 spells CASSLYPSGQGIQPQHF. DNA for the CDR3: TGTGCCAGTAGTTTATACCCCTCCGGACAGGGGATTCAGCCCCAGCATTTT. The V gene is TRBV19, the J gene TRBJ1-5; 9 positions match TRBD1. CDR3 size: 17 residues. Looked up from germline, CDR1 is LNHDA and CDR2 is SQIVND (reference sequence). The V segment lost 5 bases and the J segment 6 bases; nucleotides outside the gene matches: 14.